This T cell receptor (beta chain) is drawn from a study of cytomegalovirus exposure and HLA in healthy donors. Study observations and caveats: Association of roughly 18,000 TCR beta sequences with HLA alleles was found at 0.05 false discovery rate in a later analysis. Being productive about 87% or about 30% of the time was typical of most TCR beta V segments in an earlier analysis. Later analysis suggested links between common viral pathogens and several top significant clusters. Published work reported that the classifier diagnosed cytomegalovirus status with high specificity and sensitivity.

It was with 60 Vbeta and 13 Jbeta primers that the PCR ran. Only in-frame clones appear in the TCRdb table, and some are missing; sequencing was by immunoSEQ multiplex PCR. The sample has more than 95,000 clones, 70% to 80% seen once. The CDR3 runs to 14 residues. The germline V gene encodes CDR1 SGHDT and CDR2 YYEEEE. Deletions cut 0 bases from V and 6 bases from J, with 13 bases between. Note on this clone: The target antigen is unknown.

Sequencing was done on a sample of PBMCs. This TCR was sampled from a man younger than 45 in good health and CMV-seropositive. This chain links TRBV5-6 with TRBJ2-7, with no clear D. In DNA, the CDR3 is TGTGCCAGCAGCTTGGGCGGAAGCCCCCGCGAGCAGTACTTC. This sequence encodes CASSLGGSPREQYF.